The 18 T cell receptor beta chains in this list originate from one sample, sequenced in a study of glioma-infiltrating T cells (dated by TCRdb to the mid-2010s). The sequencer listed for this sample is Illumina MiSeq. The iRepertoire nested amplicon-rescue multiplex PCR (arm-PCR) platform was used to amplify TCR alpha and beta CDR3 regions from RNA. TCRdb took the public reads, trimmed them with fastp at Q25, ran MiXCR for clone calling and kept in-frame beta chains. Rows merge per CDR3 protein into single entries with the most common DNA and genes. A total of over 100,000 distinct CDR3 sequences appear in this sample, around 25% of them only once. The ten most abundant clones make up roughly 30% of the sample. Source material: glioma tissue, nonneoplastic brain tissue, or PBMCs (not recorded which). Receptor source: a human donor with low-grade glioma or glioblastoma, undergoing nonglioma brain surgery, or in good health (not recorded which).

About this clonotype itself: This may stem from a read error, because a much larger clone lies one nucleotide away. The chain uses TRBV19 and TRBJ1-5, with D perhaps TRBD1 (6 bases). Germline CDR1 is LNHDA and CDR2 is SQIVND (reference sequence). Trimming took 1 base from V and 0 from J, leaving 10 bases between them. The CDR3 runs 16 residues. CDR3 in amino acids: CASSIGDINSNQPQHF. Written as DNA, the CDR3 is TGTGCCAGTAGTATAGGGGACATTAATAGCAATCAGCCCCAGCATTTT.

The sample holds many counts of this clonotype. DNA of the CDR3: TGCAGTGCGTACTGGGCGAGGTCGGATGGCTACACCTTC. This codes for CSAYWARSDGYTF. The chain combines TRBV20-1 with TRBJ1-2, with no clear D. The CDR3 has 13 amino acids. Per the germline V gene, CDR1 is DFQATT and CDR2 is SNEGSKA (reference sequence). V lost 6 bases to trimming and J lost 6 bases, with 17 bases between them.

This clonotype has ten or more counts. The chain recombines TRBV7-2 with TRBJ2-5; tentative D call: TRBD2 (6 bases). Trimming left V 4 bases short and J 8 bases short, with 20 bases between. The CDR3 covers 15 residues. CDR1 is SGHTA and CDR2 is FQGNSA in the germline V gene. This chain's CDR3 is CASSSLRAEGQTQYF. The CDR3 DNA follows: TGTGCCAGCAGCTCCCTCCGCGCGGAGGGGCAAACCCAGTACTTC.

This clonotype was seen at least ten times. V gene TRBV2 combines with J gene TRBJ1-1; TRBD1 might be the D (5 bases). The V gene's germline CDR1 is SNHLY and CDR2 FYNNEI. The CDR3 has 17 residues. V was shortened by 3 bases and J by 0 bases, with 17 bases between the two germline ends. As DNA, the CDR3 is TGTGCCAGCAGTGACTCGGGACGCAAAGCCCTGAACACTGAAGCTTTCTTT. This gives the protein CASSDSGRKALNTEAFF.

There are many counts of this clonotype. CDR3 sequence: CASSLGTEFINYGYTF. The CDR3 region has the DNA TGTGCCAGCAGCTTAGGGACGGAGTTCATTAACTATGGCTACACCTTC. The chain couples TRBV7-9 to TRBJ1-2; D call uncertain. This CDR3 comprises 16 residues. Germline V gene data show CDR1 as SEHNR and CDR2 as FQNEAQ (reference sequence). The ends were cut back, 1 base at V and 1 base at J, with 13 bases in the middle.

The table lists this clonotype with many counts. V gene TRBV7-2 combines with J gene TRBJ2-7, with TRBD1 identical over 8 bases. The CDR3 loop spans 17 amino acids. CDR1 and CDR2 (germline): SGHTA, FQGNSA. Unmatched junction bases numbered 8, after V lost 1 base and J lost 0 bases. The CDR3 protein is CASSLGQGAAYSYEQYF. CDR3 nucleotides: TGTGCCAGCAGCTTAGGGCAGGGGGCGGCCTACTCCTACGAGCAGTACTTC.

Comments on this clonotype: A read error may explain this, as a much larger clone is one base away. The V and J genes are TRBV29-1 and TRBJ2-5; D gene unclear. The V end lost 3 bases, the J end lost 9 bases, and 5 bases lay between the germline ends. Per germline, CDR1 SQVTM and CDR2 ANQGSEA. This CDR3 is 9 amino acids long. CDR3 coding DNA: TGCAGCGTTGATGAGGCCCAGTACTTC. This translates into CSVDEAQYF.

This clonotype appeared once. The chain employs TRBV3-1 and TRBJ2-7; 10 nucleotides align to TRBD2. V lost 7 bases, J lost 1 base, and 16 bases stayed unmatched. Per germline, CDR1 LGHDT and CDR2 YNNKEL (reference sequence). CDR3 size: 18 residues. CDR3 residues: CASIRDLSGGAVSYEQYF. In nucleotides, the CDR3 is TGTGCCAGCATCCGGGACTTGAGCGGGGGGGCCGTTTCCTACGAGCAGTACTTC.

V and J are TRBV4-3 and TRBJ2-1, with 8 bases lining up with TRBD1. Unmatched junction bases numbered 8, after V lost 3 bases and J lost 10 bases. In germline, CDR1 is LGHNA, CDR2 YSLEER. The CDR3 covers 14 residues. The CDR3 sequence is CASSHVDRVYEQFF. The CDR3 region has the DNA TGCGCCAGCAGCCATGTGGACAGGGTATACGAGCAGTTCTTC.

In its sample, this clonotype was seen many times. The genes are TRBV20-1 and TRBJ2-1; 9 bases agree with TRBD1. The ends lost 1 base at V and 4 bases at J; junction bases unmatched: 5. This CDR3 spans 15 amino acids. From germline, CDR1 is DFQATT and CDR2 SNEGSKA (reference sequence). The chain's CDR3 is CSARVPGQGYNEQFF. The CDR3 nucleotides are TGCAGTGCTAGAGTTCCGGGACAGGGATACAATGAGCAGTTCTTC.

This clonotype was recorded at least ten times. The CDR3 nucleotides are TGTGCCAGCAGTGCAGGAATGAACACTGAAGCTTTCTTT. This codes for CASSAGMNTEAFF. The chain employs TRBV2 and TRBJ1-1; D is ambiguous. This CDR3 has 13 amino acids. The V gene lost 4 bases and the J gene lost 0 bases, with 6 bases spanning the gap. CDR1 is SNHLY, CDR2 FYNNEI, per germline.

The chain has TRBV9 and TRBJ1-1; 10 bases line up with TRBD1. The V and J ends lost 0 bases and 5 bases, in that order; junction bases with no gene match: 7. Germline V CDR1 and CDR2: SGDLS, YYNGEE. The CDR3 has 16 residues. The CDR3 loop is CASSVGDRGEGTEAFF. The CDR3 region has the DNA TGTGCCAGCAGCGTAGGGGACAGGGGAGAGGGAACTGAAGCTTTCTTT.

This clonotype was recorded at least ten times. CDR3 loop: CASSLDAGFMNTEAFF. DNA for the CDR3: TGTGCCAGCAGCTTAGACGCGGGATTCATGAACACTGAAGCTTTCTTT. V and J are TRBV7-2 and TRBJ1-1, with no clear D. Germline V gene sequence: CDR1 SGHTA, CDR2 FQGNSA. V dropped 1 base and J dropped 0 bases, with 12 bases sitting between them. The CDR3 totals 16 residues.

The sample holds many counts of this clonotype. The chain couples TRBV7-2 to TRBJ1-1; D is unclear. V lost 2 bases and J 1 base, leaving 2 bases between the germline ends. The CDR3 extends over 12 amino acids. Germline V gene data show CDR1 as SGHTA and CDR2 as FQGNSA. The CDR3 bases are TGTGCCAGCAGCTTATGGAACACTGAAGCTTTCTTT. Encoded protein: CASSLWNTEAFF.

In this sample, this clonotype turned up many times. CDR3 nucleotides: TGTGCCAGCAGTACCGGGACAATCTCGGAGACCCAGTACTTC. It specifies CASSTGTISETQYF. This chain joins TRBV2 and TRBJ2-5; D possibly corresponds to TRBD1 (6 bases). From germline, CDR1 is SNHLY and CDR2 FYNNEI. The CDR3 has 14 amino acids. Trimming removed 5 bases from V and 5 bases from J, with 15 bases in between.

This clonotype has just a few counts. The chain has TRBV5-4 and TRBJ2-5; D unclear. The germline CDR1 and CDR2 sequences are SGHNT and YYREEE (reference sequence). The CDR3 length is 13 residues. V lost 2 bases to trimming and J lost 2 bases, with 7 bases between them. The chain's CDR3 is CASSFGKQETQYF. The CDR3 nucleotides read TGTGCCAGCAGCTTCGGCAAACAAGAGACCCAGTACTTC.

This clonotype has only a few counts. A much more abundant neighbour one base away suggests this may be a read error. The genes are TRBV7-2 and TRBJ1-1; tentatively, D is TRBD1 (6 bases). Germline CDR1 reads SGHTA; CDR2 reads FQGNSA. This CDR3 has 14 amino acids. In nucleotides, the CDR3 is TGTGCCAGCAGACCGACGAGGGGGGCGGCTGAAGCTTCCTTT. It yields the protein CASRPTRGAAEASF.

Ten or more counts support this clonotype. The chain has TRBV28 and TRBJ1-2, with D tentatively TRBD1 (6 bases). CDR3 length: 17 residues. From germline, CDR1 is MDHEN and CDR2 SYDVKM. Trimming removed 6 bases from V and 6 bases from J, with 26 bases in between. The CDR3 nucleotides read TGTGCCAGCAGCCCCGGTGGGGGCAGGGGTGAGATCGATGGCTACACCTTC. Amino acids: CASSPGGGRGEIDGYTF.